This T cell receptor (beta chain) was obtained from a study of early T cells in non-severe SARS-CoV-2 infection. Study information: Sequencing of bulk RNA from unsorted whole blood was done, without chain pairing.

This clonotype occurred a few times. TCRdb recomputed calls from the 5' RACE reads with MiXCR, one row per CDR3 protein. The sample carries fewer than 100,000 distinct CDR3 sequences, approximately 12% recorded once. In germline, CDR1 is KGHSH, CDR2 LQKENI. Between the trimmed V and J ends, which lost 4 bases and 6 bases, there was a span of 13 bases. The CDR3 consists of 13 residues. The sequence was obtained from an adult who was a healthcare worker with PCR-confirmed SARS-CoV-2 infection or an uninfected control (not recorded which). The material sequenced was whole blood. The V and J genes are TRBV18 and TRBJ2-7, with D possibly matching TRBD1 (6 bases). The CDR3 DNA sequence: TGTGCCAGCTCACAGGCAGGGGAAACCGAGCAGTACTTC. This codes for CASSQAGETEQYF.